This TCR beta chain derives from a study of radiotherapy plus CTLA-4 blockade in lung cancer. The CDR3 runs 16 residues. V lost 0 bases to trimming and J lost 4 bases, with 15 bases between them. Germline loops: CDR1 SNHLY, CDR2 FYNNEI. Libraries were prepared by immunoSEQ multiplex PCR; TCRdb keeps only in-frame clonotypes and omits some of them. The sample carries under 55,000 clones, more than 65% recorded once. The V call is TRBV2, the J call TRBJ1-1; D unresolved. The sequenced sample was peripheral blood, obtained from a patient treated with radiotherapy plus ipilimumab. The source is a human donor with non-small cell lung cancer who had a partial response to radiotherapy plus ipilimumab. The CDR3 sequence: CASSEASVFEGTEAFF. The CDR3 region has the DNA TGTGCCAGCAGTGAAGCTTCTGTGTTCGAGGGCACTGAAGCTTTCTTT.